Each of the 7 T cell receptor beta chains below was sequenced from the same sample in a study of tumor and adjacent non-tumor tissue in lung cancer. The library came from three nested PCR rounds adapted from ARM-PCR protocols. TCRdb used MiXCR to reprocess the multiplex PCR reads, holding one entry per CDR3 protein. The sample holds approximately 77,000 distinct CDR3 sequences, roughly 80% seen once. RNA was extracted from bulk tissue without any cell sorting. More than 3 cm separated this lung sample from the edge of the tumor. Sequencing used distant non-tumor lung tissue. The receptors were gathered from a man aged 55-75 years with non-small cell lung cancer.

This rearrangement joins TRBV7-9 to TRBJ1-5, with TRBD1 as a possible D gene (6 bases). The V end was cut by 4 bases, the J end by 7 bases, with 14 bases between. Germline lookup yields CDR1 SEHNR and CDR2 FQNEAQ (reference sequence). The length of the CDR3 is 14 residues. Here the CDR3 reads CASSSAGAGQPQHF. CDR3 bases: TGTGCCAGCAGCTCTGCGGGGGCGGGGCAGCCCCAGCATTTT.

The V gene is TRBV12-3 or TRBV12-4, the J gene TRBJ2-1; D may be TRBD2 (6 bases). The CDR3 totals 14 residues. Trimming shortened V by 6 bases and J by 8 bases, and 17 bases separated the two germline ends. This CDR3 is CASRELAGLDEQFF. The CDR3 DNA follows: TGTGCCAGCAGAGAACTGGCGGGATTGGATGAGCAGTTCTTC.

About this clonotype: A read error may produce the germline difference seen at one junction end. V is TRBV5-6 and J is TRBJ2-4; D gene unclear. This CDR3 has 15 residues. The V gene's germline CDR1 is SGHDT and CDR2 YYEEEE. The CDR3 sequence: CASRLAWSVEDIQYF. DNA of the CDR3: TGTGCCAGCAGATTGGCCTGGTCAGTTGAGGACATTCAGTACTTC.

This clonotype was observed a handful of times. The chain joins TRBV11-1 to TRBJ2-5; tentatively, D is TRBD2 (5 bases). Trimming left V 5 bases short and J 7 bases short, with 17 bases between. CDR3 size: 14 residues. Germline V gene data show CDR1 as SGHAT and CDR2 as FQDESV (reference sequence). The chain's CDR3 is CASSPEGATRTQYF. As DNA, the CDR3 is TGTGCCAGCAGCCCTGAGGGAGCTACGCGGACCCAGTACTTC.

Note on this clonotype: Sequence at one end of the junction differs from germline and may be a read error. J is TRBJ2-5 and V is TRBV11-2; possible D gene TRBD1, 5 bases. The CDR3 runs 13 residues. From germline, CDR1 is SGHAT and CDR2 FQNNGV. CDR3 region: CTSSSIGEESHYF. In DNA form, the CDR3 reads TGTACCAGTAGCTCTATAGGGGAAGAGAGCCATTACTTC.

There are a few counts of this clonotype. A read error is possible here, since a much larger clone lies one base away. This chain uses TRBV20-1 with TRBJ2-3, with TRBD2 identical over 8 bases. The CDR3 loop spans 16 amino acids. Germline-derived CDR1 and CDR2 are DFQATT and SNEGSKA (reference sequence). The V and J ends lost 5 bases and 5 bases, in that order; junction bases with no gene match: 15. The CDR3 reads CSAPPLRGDQIDTQYF. The DNA of the CDR3 is TGCAGTGCTCCTCCTTTGCGGGGGGACCAAATAGATACGCAGTATTTT.

About this clonotype itself: One end of the junction does not line up with germline, which may come from a read error. J is TRBJ2-1 and V is TRBV11-1; 11 bases align to TRBD2. CDR1 is SGHAT, CDR2 FQDESV, per germline (reference sequence). The CDR3 is 17 amino acids. CDR3 nucleotides: TGTGTCAGCAACTTATCTAGGCTAGCGGGAGGCAACAATGAGCAGTTCTTC. It specifies CVSNLSRLAGGNNEQFF. Together with reference TRBV11-1 and TRBJ2-1, the CDR3 gives the full variable domain: EAEVAQSPRYKITEKSQAVAFWCDPISGHATLYWYRQILGQGPELLVQFQDESVVDDSQLPKDRFSAERLKGVDSTLKIQPAELGDSAMYLCVSNLSRLAGGNNEQFFGPGTRLTVL.